The 11 T cell receptor beta chains below come from one sample, sequenced in a study of T cells in Graves' hyperthyroidism and ophthalmopathy. Researchers took RNA transcripts and amplified the TCR beta CDR3 regions from them. RT-PCR in the first round (using the HTBI primer set) targeted the TCR CDR3. TCRdb recomputed calls from the multiplex PCR reads with MiXCR, one row per CDR3 protein. The data contain 300,000 or so distinct CDR3 sequences, about 15% of them seen just once; the ten biggest clones take up around 61%. The sequencing input was blood. These receptors came from a woman between 55 and 75 years old with Graves' ophthalmopathy.

The chain is built from TRBV4-1 and TRBJ1-3; TRBD1 is a possible D gene (6 bases). The CDR3 has 16 residues. Germline CDR1 MGHRA, CDR2 YSYEKL. The V end was cut by 0 bases, the J end by 3 bases, with 12 bases between. The CDR3 DNA reads TGCGCCAGCAGCCAAGAGGGGGGCGCGAGTGGAAACACCATATATTTT. This translates into CASSQEGGASGNTIYF.

This sequence joins TRBV7-2 and TRBJ2-2; tentatively, D is TRBD2 (6 bases). Per germline, CDR1 SGHTA and CDR2 FQGNSA. V shed 5 bases and J shed 5 bases, with 15 bases lying between them. The CDR3 extends over 15 amino acids. The CDR3 bases are TGTGCCAGCAGCCCGCATCGGGAGACAACCGGGGAGCTGTTTTTT. Its translation: CASSPHRETTGELFF. Variable domain in full (rest from reference TRBV7-2 and TRBJ2-2): GAGVSQSPSNKVTEKGKDVELRCDPISGHTALYWYRQSLGQGLEFLIYFQGNSAPDKSGLPSDRFSAERTGGSVSTLTIQRTQQEDSAVYLCASSPHRETTGELFFGEGSRLTVL.

This clonotype was found many times. V is TRBV6-1 and J is TRBJ2-7; the D gene is possibly TRBD1 (5 bases). The CDR3 contains 14 residues. Germline CDR1 MNHNS, CDR2 SASEGT. Trimming took 6 bases from V and 6 from J, leaving 18 bases between them. The CDR3 is CASRSSGQPGEQYF. The CDR3 DNA reads TGTGCCAGCAGAAGCTCAGGACAACCTGGCGAGCAGTACTTC.

This clonotype was found many times. The DNA for the CDR3 is TGTGCCAGCAGGGACCCAGCGGGGACTTACCAAGAGACCCAGTACTTC. The encoded protein is CASRDPAGTYQETQYF. The chain uses TRBV6-1 and TRBJ2-5, with 7 nucleotides matching TRBD2. The J segment lost 0 bases and the V segment lost 6 bases, leaving 10 bases of the junction unmatched. The CDR3 is 16 amino acids. The germline V gene encodes CDR1 MNHNS and CDR2 SASEGT.

The chain employs TRBV15 and TRBJ1-2, with unresolved D. Trimming removed 1 base at V and 4 bases at J, with 13 bases between. The V gene's germline CDR1 is LNHNV and CDR2 YYDKDF (reference sequence). This CDR3 has 15 residues. The CDR3 is CATSRGGEIFYGYTF. The CDR3 bases are TGTGCCACCAGCAGAGGTGGGGAGATCTTCTATGGCTACACCTTC.

This clonotype has ten or more counts. This rearrangement joins TRBV28 to TRBJ1-5, with D maybe TRBD1 (5 bases). The germline V gene encodes CDR1 MDHEN and CDR2 SYDVKM. The CDR3 sequence is 16 residues long. V dropped 1 base and J dropped 2 bases, with 12 bases sitting between them. The chain's CDR3 is CASSLFGTWGNQPQHF. The CDR3 DNA sequence: TGTGCCAGCAGTTTATTTGGGACCTGGGGCAATCAGCCCCAGCATTTT.

This chain uses TRBV5-1 with TRBJ1-6; D is unclear. Germline V CDR1 and CDR2: SGHRS, YFSETQ. The V end was cut by 1 base, the J end by 10 bases, with 9 bases between. This CDR3 spans 13 amino acids. The CDR3 DNA follows: TGCGCCAGCAGCTTGAAGGTGGAATCACCCCTCCACTTT. It yields the protein CASSLKVESPLHF.

The chain recombines TRBV4-1 with TRBJ1-2, with D unresolved. Germline V gene sequence: CDR1 MGHRA, CDR2 YSYEKL. Trimming pared 1 base from V and 8 bases from J, leaving 11 bases between. The CDR3 is 13 amino acids. The CDR3 spells CASSQVPTWGYTF. In DNA form, the CDR3 reads TGCGCCAGCAGCCAAGTTCCGACCTGGGGCTACACCTTC.

This sequence joins TRBV27 and TRBJ1-2; tentatively, D is TRBD1 (5 bases). This CDR3 has 13 residues. Germline-derived CDR1 and CDR2 are MNHEY and SMNVEV (reference sequence). Deletions cut 4 bases from V and 1 base from J, with 7 bases between. DNA for the CDR3: TGTGCCAGCAGTTACGACAGTAACTATGGCTACACCTTC. It specifies CASSYDSNYGYTF.

V and J are TRBV4-2 and TRBJ2-7; a weak D match, TRBD1 (5 bases). Trimming removed 4 bases at V and 0 bases at J, with 13 bases between. This CDR3 has 15 amino acids. Per germline, CDR1 LGHNA and CDR2 YNFKEQ. CDR3 loop: CASSPDRENSYEQYF. Here the CDR3 DNA reads TGTGCCAGCAGCCCAGACAGAGAAAACTCCTACGAGCAGTACTTC.

As regards this clonotype: One end of the junction is discordant with germline, which a read error may explain. The V gene is TRBV7-9, the J gene TRBJ2-2, with TRBD2 matching over 9 bases. This CDR3 spans 15 amino acids. Germline-derived CDR1 and CDR2 are SEHNR and FQNEAQ (reference sequence). Here the CDR3 reads CASSIAGAQAGELFF. The CDR3 DNA follows: TGTGCCAGCAGCATAGCGGGGGCTCAGGCCGGGGAGCTGTTTTTT.